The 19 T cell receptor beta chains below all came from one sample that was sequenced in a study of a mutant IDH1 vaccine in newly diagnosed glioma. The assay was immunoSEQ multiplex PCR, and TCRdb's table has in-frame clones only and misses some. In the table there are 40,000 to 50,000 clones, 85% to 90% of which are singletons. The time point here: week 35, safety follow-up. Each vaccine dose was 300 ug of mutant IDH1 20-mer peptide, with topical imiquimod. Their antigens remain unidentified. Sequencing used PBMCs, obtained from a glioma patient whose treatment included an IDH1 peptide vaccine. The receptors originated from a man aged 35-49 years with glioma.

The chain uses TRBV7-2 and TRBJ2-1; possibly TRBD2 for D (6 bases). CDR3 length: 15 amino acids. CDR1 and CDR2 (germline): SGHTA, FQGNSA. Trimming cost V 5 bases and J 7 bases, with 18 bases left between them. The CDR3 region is CASSNPGGGRNEQFF. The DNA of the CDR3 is TGTGCCAGCAGCAACCCTGGTGGGGGGAGGAATGAGCAGTTCTTC.

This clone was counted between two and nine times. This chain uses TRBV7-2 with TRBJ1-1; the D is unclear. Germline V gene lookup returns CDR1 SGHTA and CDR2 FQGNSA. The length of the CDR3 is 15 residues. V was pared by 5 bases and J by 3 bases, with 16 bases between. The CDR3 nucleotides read TGTGCCAGCAGCCGCCGCCCCGGGGTGGACACTGAAGCTTTCTTT. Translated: CASSRRPGVDTEAFF.

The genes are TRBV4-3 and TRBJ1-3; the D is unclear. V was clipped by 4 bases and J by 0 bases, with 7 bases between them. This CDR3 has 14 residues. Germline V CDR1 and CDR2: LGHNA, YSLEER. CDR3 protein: CASSRAFSGNTIYF. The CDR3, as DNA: TGCGCCAGCAGCCGGGCCTTCTCTGGAAACACCATATATTTT.

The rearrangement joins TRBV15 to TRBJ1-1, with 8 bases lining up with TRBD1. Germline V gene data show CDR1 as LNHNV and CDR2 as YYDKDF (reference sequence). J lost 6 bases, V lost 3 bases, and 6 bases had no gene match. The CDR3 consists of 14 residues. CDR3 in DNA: TGTGCCACCAGCAGGCTGGACAGGGAGGCTGAAGCTTTCTTT. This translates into CATSRLDREAEAFF.

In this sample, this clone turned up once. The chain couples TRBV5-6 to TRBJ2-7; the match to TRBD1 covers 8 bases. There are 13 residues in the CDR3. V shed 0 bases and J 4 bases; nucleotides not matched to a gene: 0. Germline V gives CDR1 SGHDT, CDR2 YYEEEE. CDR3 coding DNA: TGTGCCAGCAGCTTGGACAGGGGGTACGAGCAGTACGTC. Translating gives CASSLDRGYEQYV.

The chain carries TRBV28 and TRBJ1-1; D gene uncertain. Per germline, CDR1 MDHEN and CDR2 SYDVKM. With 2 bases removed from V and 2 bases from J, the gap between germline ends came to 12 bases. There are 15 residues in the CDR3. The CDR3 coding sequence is TGTGCCAGCAGTTTACCCCACGGCGGAAACACTGAAGCTTTCTTT. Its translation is CASSLPHGGNTEAFF.

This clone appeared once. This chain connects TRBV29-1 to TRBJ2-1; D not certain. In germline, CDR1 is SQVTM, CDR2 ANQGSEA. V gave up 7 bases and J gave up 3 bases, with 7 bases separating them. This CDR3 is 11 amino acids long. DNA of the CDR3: TGCAGCGCTGACAACTACAATGAGCAGTTCTTC. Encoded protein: CSADNYNEQFF.

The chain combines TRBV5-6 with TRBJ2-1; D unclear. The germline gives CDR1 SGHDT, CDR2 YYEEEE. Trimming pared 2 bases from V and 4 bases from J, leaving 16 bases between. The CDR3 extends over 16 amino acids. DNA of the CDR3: TGTGCCAGCAGCTTATTCCCCCTTAGCATTTACAATGAGCAGTTCTTC. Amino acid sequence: CASSLFPLSIYNEQFF.

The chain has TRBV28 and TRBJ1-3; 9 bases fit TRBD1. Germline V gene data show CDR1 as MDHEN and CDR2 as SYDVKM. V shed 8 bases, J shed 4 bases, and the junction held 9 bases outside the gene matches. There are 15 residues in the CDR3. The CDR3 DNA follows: TGTGCCAGCGGAGCTACAGGGGGCGGGGGAAACACCATATATTTT. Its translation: CASGATGGGGNTIYF.

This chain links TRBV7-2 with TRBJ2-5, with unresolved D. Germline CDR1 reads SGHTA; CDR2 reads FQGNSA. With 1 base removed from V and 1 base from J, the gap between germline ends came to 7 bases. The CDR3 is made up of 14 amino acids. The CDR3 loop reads CASSLVTAQETQYF. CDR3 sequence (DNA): TGTGCCAGCAGCTTAGTAACAGCCCAAGAGACCCAGTACTTC. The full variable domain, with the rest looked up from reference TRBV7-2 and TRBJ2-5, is GAGVSQSPSNKVTEKGKDVELRCDPISGHTALYWYRQSLGQGLEFLIYFQGNSAPDKSGLPSDRFSAERTGGSVSTLTIQRTQQEDSAVYLCASSLVTAQETQYFGPGTRLLVL.

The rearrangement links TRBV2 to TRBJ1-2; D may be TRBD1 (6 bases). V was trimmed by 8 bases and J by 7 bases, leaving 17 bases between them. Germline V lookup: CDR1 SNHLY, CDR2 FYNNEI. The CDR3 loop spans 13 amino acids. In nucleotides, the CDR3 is TGTGCCAGCTACAGGGTTGCGAGTCGTGGCTACACCTTC. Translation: CASYRVASRGYTF.

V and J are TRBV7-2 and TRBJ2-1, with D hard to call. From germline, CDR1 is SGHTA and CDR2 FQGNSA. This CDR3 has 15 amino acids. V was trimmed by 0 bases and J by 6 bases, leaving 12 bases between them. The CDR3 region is CASSLAFSGSNEQFF. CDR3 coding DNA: TGTGCCAGCAGCTTAGCTTTTTCGGGTAGCAATGAGCAGTTCTTC.

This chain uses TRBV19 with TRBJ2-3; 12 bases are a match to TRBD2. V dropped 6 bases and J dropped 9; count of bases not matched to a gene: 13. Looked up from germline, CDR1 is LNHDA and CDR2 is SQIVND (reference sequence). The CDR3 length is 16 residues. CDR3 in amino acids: CASSPGLAGGKRTQYF. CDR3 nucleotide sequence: TGTGCCAGTAGCCCCGGGCTAGCGGGAGGGAAGAGAACGCAGTATTTT.

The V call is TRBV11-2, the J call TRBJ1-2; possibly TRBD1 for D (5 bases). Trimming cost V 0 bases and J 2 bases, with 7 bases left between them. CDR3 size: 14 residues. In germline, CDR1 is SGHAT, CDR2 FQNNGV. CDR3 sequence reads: CASSLERGNYGYTF. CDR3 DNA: TGTGCCAGCAGCTTAGAACGGGGGAACTATGGCTACACCTTC. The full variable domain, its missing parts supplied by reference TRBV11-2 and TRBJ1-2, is EAGVAQSPRYKIIEKRQSVAFWCNPISGHATLYWYQQILGQGPKLLIQFQNNGVVDDSQLPKDRFSAERLKGVDSTLKIQPAKLEDSAVYLCASSLERGNYGYTFGSGTRLTVV.

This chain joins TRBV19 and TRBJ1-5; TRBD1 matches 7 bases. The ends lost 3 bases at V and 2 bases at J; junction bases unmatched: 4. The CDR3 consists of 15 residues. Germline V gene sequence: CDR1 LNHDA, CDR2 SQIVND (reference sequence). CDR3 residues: CASSIDREGNQPQHF. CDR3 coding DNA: TGTGCCAGTAGTATCGACAGGGAGGGCAATCAGCCCCAGCATTTT.

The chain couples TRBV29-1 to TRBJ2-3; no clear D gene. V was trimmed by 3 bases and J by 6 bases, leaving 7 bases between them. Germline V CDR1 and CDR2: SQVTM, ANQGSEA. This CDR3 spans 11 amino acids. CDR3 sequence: CSVDSRDTQYF. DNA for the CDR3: TGCAGCGTTGATTCAAGGGATACGCAGTATTTT.

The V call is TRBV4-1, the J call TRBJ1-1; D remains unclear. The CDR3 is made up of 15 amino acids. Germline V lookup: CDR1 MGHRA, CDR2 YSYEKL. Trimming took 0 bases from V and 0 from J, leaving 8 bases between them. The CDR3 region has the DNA TGCGCCAGCAGCCAAGACGGACTTTTGAACACTGAAGCTTTCTTT. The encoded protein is CASSQDGLLNTEAFF.

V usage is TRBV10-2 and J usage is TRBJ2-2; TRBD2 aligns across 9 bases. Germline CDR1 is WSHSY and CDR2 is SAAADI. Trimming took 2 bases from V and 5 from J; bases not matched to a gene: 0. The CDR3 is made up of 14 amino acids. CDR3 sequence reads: CASSELAGTGELFF. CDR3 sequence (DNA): TGCGCCAGCAGTGAGCTAGCGGGGACCGGGGAGCTGTTTTTT.

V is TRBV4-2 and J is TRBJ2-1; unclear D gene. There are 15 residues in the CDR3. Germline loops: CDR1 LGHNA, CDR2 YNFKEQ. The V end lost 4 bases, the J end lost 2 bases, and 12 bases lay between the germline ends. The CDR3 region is CASSRAKIAYNEQFF. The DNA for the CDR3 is TGTGCCAGCAGCCGAGCCAAAATTGCCTACAATGAGCAGTTCTTC.